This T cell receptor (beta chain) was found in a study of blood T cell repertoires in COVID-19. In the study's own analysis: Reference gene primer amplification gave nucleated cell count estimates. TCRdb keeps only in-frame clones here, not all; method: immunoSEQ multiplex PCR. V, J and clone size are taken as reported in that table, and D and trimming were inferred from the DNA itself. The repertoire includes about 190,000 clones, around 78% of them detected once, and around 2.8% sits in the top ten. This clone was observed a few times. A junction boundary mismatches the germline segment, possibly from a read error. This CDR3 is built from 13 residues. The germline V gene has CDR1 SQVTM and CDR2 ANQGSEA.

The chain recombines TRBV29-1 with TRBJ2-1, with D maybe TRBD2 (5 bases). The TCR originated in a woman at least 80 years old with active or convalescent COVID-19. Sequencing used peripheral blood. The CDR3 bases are TGCAGCCTTGAAGGAGGTTCCTACAATGAGCAGTTCTTC. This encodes CSLEGGSYNEQFF.